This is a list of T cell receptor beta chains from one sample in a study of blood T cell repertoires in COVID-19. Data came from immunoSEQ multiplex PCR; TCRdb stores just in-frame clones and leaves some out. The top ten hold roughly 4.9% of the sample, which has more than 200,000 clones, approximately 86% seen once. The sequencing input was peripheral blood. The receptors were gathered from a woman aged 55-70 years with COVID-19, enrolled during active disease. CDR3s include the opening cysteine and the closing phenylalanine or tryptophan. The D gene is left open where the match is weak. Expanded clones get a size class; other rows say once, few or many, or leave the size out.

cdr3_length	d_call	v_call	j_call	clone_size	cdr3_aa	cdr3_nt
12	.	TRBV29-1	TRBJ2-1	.	CSVARGSNEQFF	TGCAGCGTTGCCCGGGGAAGCAATGAGCAGTTCTTC
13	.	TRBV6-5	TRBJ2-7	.	CASQRTANYEQYF	TGTGCCAGCCAAAGGACAGCAAACTACGAGCAGTACTTC
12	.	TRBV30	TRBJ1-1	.	CAWSRENTEAFF	TGTGCCTGGAGTCGAGAGAACACTGAAGCTTTCTTT
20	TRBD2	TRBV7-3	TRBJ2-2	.	CASSLLGPGTSGLHTGELFF	TGTGCCAGCAGCTTACTGGGGCCCGGGACTAGCGGGTTGCACACCGGGGAGCTGTTTTTT
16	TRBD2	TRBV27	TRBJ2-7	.	CASSSPGTSGSYEQYF	TGTGCCAGCAGTTCACCCGGGACTAGCGGGTCCTACGAGCAGTACTTC
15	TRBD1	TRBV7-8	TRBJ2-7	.	CASSPGTGSFYEQYF	TGTGCCAGCAGCCCCGGGACAGGGAGTTTCTACGAGCAGTACTTC
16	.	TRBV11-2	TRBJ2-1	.	CASSLDLGTGVDEQFF	.
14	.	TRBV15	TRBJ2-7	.	CATSREQGPYEQYF	TGTGCCACCAGCAGAGAGCAGGGCCCCTACGAGCAGTACTTC
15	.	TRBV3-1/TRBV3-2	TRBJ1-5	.	CASSPGLYQNQPQHF	TGTGCCAGCAGTCCCGGACTGTACCAGAATCAGCCCCAGCATTTT
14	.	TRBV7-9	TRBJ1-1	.	CASSLQGSNTEAFF	TGTGCCAGCAGCTTGCAGGGCTCGAACACTGAAGCTTTCTTT
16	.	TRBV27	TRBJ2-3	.	CASSLKAGVGTDTQYF	TGTGCCAGCAGTTTAAAGGCCGGAGTTGGAACAGATACGCAGTATTTT
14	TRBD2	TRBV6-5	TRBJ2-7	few	CASSRLADIYEQYF	TGTGCCAGCAGCCGACTAGCGGATATCTACGAGCAGTACTTC
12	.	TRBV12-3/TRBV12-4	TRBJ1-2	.	CASSSTGSGYTF	TGTGCCAGCAGTTCAACAGGGTCCGGCTACACCTTC
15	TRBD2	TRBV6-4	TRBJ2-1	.	CASSPGTTPYNEQFF	TGTGCCAGCAGCCCCGGGACTACCCCCTACAATGAGCAGTTCTTC
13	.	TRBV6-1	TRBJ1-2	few	CASSEDPLYGYTF	TGTGCCAGCAGTGAAGACCCACTCTATGGCTACACCTTC
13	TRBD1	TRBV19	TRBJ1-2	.	CASSMDRVLGYTF	TGTGCCAGTAGTATGGACAGGGTCCTTGGCTACACCTTC
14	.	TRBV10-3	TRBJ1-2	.	CAISETQIDYGYTF	TGTGCCATCAGTGAGACACAGATAGACTATGGCTACACCTTC
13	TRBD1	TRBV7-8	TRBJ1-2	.	CASSRGTVGGYTF	TGTGCCAGCAGCCGCGGGACAGTCGGTGGCTACACCTTC
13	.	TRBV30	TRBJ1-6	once	CAWSVGGGGALHF	TGTGCCTGGAGTGTAGGTGGGGGCGGAGCCCTCCACTTT
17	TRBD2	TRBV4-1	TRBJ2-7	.	CASSQFFGSGNPNEQYF	TGCGCCAGCAGCCAATTTTTTGGGAGCGGGAACCCCAACGAGCAGTACTTC
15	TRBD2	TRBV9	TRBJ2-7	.	CASSVGAGVVYEQYF	TGTGCCAGCAGCGTAGGGGCGGGAGTAGTGTACGAGCAGTACTTC
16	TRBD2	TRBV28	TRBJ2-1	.	CASTKLGTSGSNEQFF	TGTGCCAGCACCAAACTCGGGACTAGCGGGAGCAATGAGCAGTTCTTC
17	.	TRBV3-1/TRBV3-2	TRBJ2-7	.	CASSQDGGVGKSYEQYF	TGTGCCAGCAGCCAAGATGGCGGGGTGGGCAAGTCCTACGAGCAGTACTTC
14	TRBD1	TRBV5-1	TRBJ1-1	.	CASTVEGARTEAFF	TGCGCCAGCACGGTCGAGGGGGCCAGGACTGAAGCTTTCTTT
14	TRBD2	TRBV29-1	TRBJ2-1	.	CRAARGGALGEQFF	TGCAGAGCCGCGAGGGGAGGGGCTCTAGGTGAGCAGTTCTTC
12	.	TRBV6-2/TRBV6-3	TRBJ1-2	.	CASSYSTGGYTF	TGTGCCAGCAGTTACTCGACTGGGGGCTACACCTTC
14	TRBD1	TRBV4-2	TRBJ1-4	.	CASSRAGTGEKLFF	TGTGCCAGCAGCCGGGCCGGGACAGGAGAAAAACTGTTTTTT
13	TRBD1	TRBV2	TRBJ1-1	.	CASSENRGTEAFF	TGTGCCAGCAGTGAGAACAGGGGTACTGAAGCTTTCTTT
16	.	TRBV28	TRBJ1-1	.	CASSTPGAEGSTEAFF	TGTGCCAGCAGTACCCCTGGGGCGGAGGGTTCCACTGAAGCTTTCTTT
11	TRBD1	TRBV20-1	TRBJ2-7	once	CSADRDYEQYF	TGCAGTGCTGACAGGGACTACGAGCAGTACTTC
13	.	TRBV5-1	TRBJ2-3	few	CASSAGNTDTQYF	TGCGCCAGCAGCGCGGGGAACACAGATACGCAGTATTTT
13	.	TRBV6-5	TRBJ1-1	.	CASRPPGGKIAFF	TGTGCCAGCAGACCCCCGGGGGGGAAGATAGCTTTCTTT
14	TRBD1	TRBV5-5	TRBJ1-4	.	CASSFRGLGEKLFF	TGTGCCAGCAGCTTCAGGGGGCTAGGTGAAAAACTGTTTTTT
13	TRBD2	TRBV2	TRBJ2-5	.	CASKREYPETQYF	TGTGCCAGCAAGCGGGAGTACCCGGAGACCCAGTACTTC
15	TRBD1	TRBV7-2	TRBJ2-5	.	CASSPGGQGRETQYF	TGTGCCAGCAGCCCGGGTGGACAGGGGCGAGAGACCCAGTACTTC
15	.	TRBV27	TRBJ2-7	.	CASRPSARPSYEQYF	TGTGCCAGCAGGCCCAGCGCGCGGCCCTCCTACGAGCAGTACTTC
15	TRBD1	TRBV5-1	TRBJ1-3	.	CASSVGQGSGNTIYF	TGCGCCAGCAGCGTGGGACAGGGTAGTGGAAACACCATATATTTT
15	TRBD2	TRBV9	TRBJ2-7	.	CASSNGASGAYEQYF	TGTGCCAGCAGCAACGGAGCTAGCGGAGCCTACGAGCAGTACTTC
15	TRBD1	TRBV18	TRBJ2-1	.	CASSFRDSTYNEQFF	TGTGCCAGCTCGTTCCGGGACAGTACCTACAATGAGCAGTTCTTC
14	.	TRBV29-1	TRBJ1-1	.	CSVISAGAGTEAFF	TGCAGCGTGATCTCCGCGGGGGCCGGCACTGAAGCTTTCTTT
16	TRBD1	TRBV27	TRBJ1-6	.	CASSLSGTAYNSPLHF	TGTGCCAGCAGTTTATCGGGGACAGCCTATAATTCACCCCTCCACTTT
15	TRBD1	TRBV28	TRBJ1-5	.	CASSFLDRNNQPQHF	TGTGCCAGCAGTTTTTTGGACAGGAACAATCAGCCCCAGCATTTT
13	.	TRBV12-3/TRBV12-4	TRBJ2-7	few	CASSSAGSYEQYF	TGTGCCAGCAGTTCGGCAGGCTCCTACGAGCAGTACTTC
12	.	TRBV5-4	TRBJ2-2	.	CASSFLRGELFF	TGTGCCAGCAGCTTCCTGAGGGGGGAGCTGTTTTTT
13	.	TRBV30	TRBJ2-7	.	CAWSVRLVGEQYF	TGTGCCTGGAGTGTAAGACTGGTCGGCGAGCAGTACTTC